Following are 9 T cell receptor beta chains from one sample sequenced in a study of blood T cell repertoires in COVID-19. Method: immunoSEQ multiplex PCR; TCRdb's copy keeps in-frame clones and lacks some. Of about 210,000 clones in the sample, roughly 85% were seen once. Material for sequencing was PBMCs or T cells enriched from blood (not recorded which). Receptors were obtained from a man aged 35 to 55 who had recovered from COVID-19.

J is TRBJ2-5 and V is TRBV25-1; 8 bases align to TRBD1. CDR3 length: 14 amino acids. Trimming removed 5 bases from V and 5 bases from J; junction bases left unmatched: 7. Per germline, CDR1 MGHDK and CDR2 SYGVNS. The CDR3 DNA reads TGTGCCAGCAGTAACAGGGGGAATTGGGAGACCCAGTACTTC. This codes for CASSNRGNWETQYF. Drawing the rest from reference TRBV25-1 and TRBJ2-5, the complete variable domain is EADIYQTPRYLVIGTGKKITLECSQTMGHDKMYWYQQDPGMELHLIHYSYGVNSTEKGDLSSESTVSRIRTEHFPLTLESARPSHTSQYLCASSNRGNWETQYFGPGTRLLVL.

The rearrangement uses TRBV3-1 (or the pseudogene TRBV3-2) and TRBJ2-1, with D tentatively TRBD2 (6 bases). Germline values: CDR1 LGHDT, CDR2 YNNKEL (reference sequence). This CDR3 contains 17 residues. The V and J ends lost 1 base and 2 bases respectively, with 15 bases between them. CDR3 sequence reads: CASSQAIRLVAYNEQFF. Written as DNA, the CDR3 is TGTGCCAGCAGCCAAGCGATAAGACTAGTAGCCTACAATGAGCAGTTCTTC.

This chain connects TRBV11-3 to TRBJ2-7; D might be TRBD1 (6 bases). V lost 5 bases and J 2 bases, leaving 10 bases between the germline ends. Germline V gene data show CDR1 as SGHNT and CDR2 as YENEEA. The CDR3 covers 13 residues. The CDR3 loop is CASSRDTAYEQYF. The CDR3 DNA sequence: TGTGCCAGCAGCCGGGACACAGCCTACGAGCAGTACTTC.

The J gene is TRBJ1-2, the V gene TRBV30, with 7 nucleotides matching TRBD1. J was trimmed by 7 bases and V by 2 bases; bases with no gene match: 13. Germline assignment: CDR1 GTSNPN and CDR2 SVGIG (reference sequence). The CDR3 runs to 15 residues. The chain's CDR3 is CAWSKSAGGYGGYTF. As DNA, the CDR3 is TGTGCCTGGAGTAAAAGTGCAGGGGGTTATGGTGGCTACACCTTC.

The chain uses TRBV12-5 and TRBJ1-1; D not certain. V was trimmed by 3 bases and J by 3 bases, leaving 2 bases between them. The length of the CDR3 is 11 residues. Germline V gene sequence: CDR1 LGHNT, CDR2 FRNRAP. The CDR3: CASGFYTEAFF. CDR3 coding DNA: TGTGCTAGTGGTTTCTACACTGAAGCTTTCTTT.

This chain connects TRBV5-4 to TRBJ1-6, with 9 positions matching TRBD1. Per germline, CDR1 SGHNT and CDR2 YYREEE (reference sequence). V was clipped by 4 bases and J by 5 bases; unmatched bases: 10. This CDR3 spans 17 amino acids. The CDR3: CASSRDRGGMDNSPLHF. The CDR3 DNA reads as TGTGCCAGCAGCCGTGACAGGGGGGGTATGGATAATTCACCCCTCCACTTT. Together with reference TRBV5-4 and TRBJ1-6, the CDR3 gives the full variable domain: ETGVTQSPTHLIKTRGQQVTLRCSSQSGHNTVSWYQQALGQGPQFIFQYYREEENGRGNFPPRFSGLQFPNYSSELNVNALELDDSALYLCASSRDRGGMDNSPLHFGNGTRLTVT.

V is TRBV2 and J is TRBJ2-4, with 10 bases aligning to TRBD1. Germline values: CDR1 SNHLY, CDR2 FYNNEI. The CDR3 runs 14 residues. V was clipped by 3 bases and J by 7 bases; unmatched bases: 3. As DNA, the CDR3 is TGTGCCAGCAGTGAGGGACAGGGGTTGAACATTCAGTACTTC. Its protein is CASSEGQGLNIQYF.

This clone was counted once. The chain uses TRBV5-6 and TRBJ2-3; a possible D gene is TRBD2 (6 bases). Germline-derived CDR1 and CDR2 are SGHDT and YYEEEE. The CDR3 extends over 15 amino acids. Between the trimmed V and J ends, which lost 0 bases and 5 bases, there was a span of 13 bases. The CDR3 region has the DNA TGTGCCAGCAGCTTGGGGGTGACTAGTGGAGATACGCAGTATTTT. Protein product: CASSLGVTSGDTQYF.

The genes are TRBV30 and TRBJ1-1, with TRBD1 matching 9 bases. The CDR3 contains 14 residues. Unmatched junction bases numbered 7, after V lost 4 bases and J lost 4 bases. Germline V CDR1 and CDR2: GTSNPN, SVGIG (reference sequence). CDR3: CAWTSGQGGTEAFF. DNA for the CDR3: TGTGCCTGGACCTCGGGACAGGGAGGCACTGAAGCTTTCTTT.